The 21 T cell receptor beta chains below all came from one sample that was sequenced in a study of PD-1 blockade in classical Hodgkin lymphoma (dated by TCRdb to about 2020). Library preparation employed the immunoSEQ multiplex PCR assay. Sourced from immuneACCESS, this table was stored by TCRdb with only in-frame sequences that have V and J called. A share of the clones is absent; for the studies checked, an unresolved V gene accounts for under half, and the remainder has no known explanation. Recorded for this sample are some 60,000 clones; roughly nine tenths of them occurred a single time. The ten largest account for more than 7.5% of the sample. The meaning of the sample's time point label: cycle 1 day 1 (C1D1), immediately before nivolumab initiation. Every trial patient had relapsed after autologous stem cell transplantation, and cohorts A, B and C differed in prior brentuximab vedotin exposure.

The sequences come from peripheral blood mononuclear cells (PBMCs), collected at baseline. These receptors were collected from a human donor with classical Hodgkin lymphoma.

The CDR3, as DNA: TGTGCCAGCAGTGACGAGTTAGGGGGCAATTCACCCCTCCACTTT. Its protein is CASSDELGGNSPLHF. The rearrangement links TRBV2 to TRBJ1-6; 7 nucleotides match TRBD1. There are 15 residues in the CDR3. Germline V gene data show CDR1 as SNHLY and CDR2 as FYNNEI. Unmatched junction bases numbered 6, after V lost 3 bases and J lost 7 bases.

The gene calls are TRBV27 and TRBJ2-5; 7 positions match TRBD1. This CDR3 comprises 17 residues. After removal of 1 base from V and 9 bases from J, the junction contained 17 bases not matched to a gene. The germline V gene has CDR1 MNHEY and CDR2 SMNVEV (reference sequence). CDR3 in amino acids: CASSLFGLEGAVRPQYF. As DNA, the CDR3 is TGTGCCAGCAGTTTATTTGGGCTCGAGGGGGCCGTCAGACCCCAGTACTTC.

V usage is TRBV4-1 and J usage is TRBJ2-3; 7 bases match TRBD2. V shed 0 bases, J shed 3 bases, and the junction held 6 bases outside the gene matches. This CDR3 spans 16 amino acids. Germline lookup yields CDR1 MGHRA and CDR2 YSYEKL. CDR3 DNA sequence: TGCGCCAGCAGCCAAGATCCCAGCGGGAAAACAGATACGCAGTATTTT. Protein: CASSQDPSGKTDTQYF.

The sample holds a few counts of this clone. CDR3 loop: CATLRGPNEQFF. In DNA form, the CDR3 reads TGTGCAACCCTCAGGGGTCCCAATGAGCAGTTCTTC. The chain joins TRBV7-6 to TRBJ2-1, with D possibly matching TRBD1 (6 bases). CDR3 length equals 12 residues. Germline V gene sequence: CDR1 SGHVS, CDR2 FNYEAQ.

This sequence joins TRBV7-9 and TRBJ2-1, with 7 bases aligning to TRBD2. With V trimmed by 3 bases and J by 5 bases, 7 bases remained unmatched. Germline V lookup: CDR1 SEHNR, CDR2 FQNEAQ (reference sequence). The length of the CDR3 is 15 residues. CDR3 DNA: TGTGCCAGCAGCTTCAGACTAGCCAACAACAATGAGCAGTTCTTC. Its protein product is CASSFRLANNNEQFF.

The chain recombines TRBV5-1 with TRBJ1-3; D gene unclear. Trimming removed 3 bases at V and 2 bases at J, with 12 bases between. Germline assignment: CDR1 SGHRS and CDR2 YFSETQ. The CDR3 extends over 15 amino acids. The CDR3 coding sequence is TGCGCCAGCAGCTCAACCGGATTGACTGGAAACACCATATATTTT. Protein product: CASSSTGLTGNTIYF.

This clone was seen just once. The chain recombines TRBV28 with TRBJ2-1; 7 bases align to TRBD2. V shed 4 bases, J shed 10 bases, and the junction held 10 bases outside the gene matches. Germline CDR1 MDHEN, CDR2 SYDVKM. The CDR3 loop spans 14 amino acids. The CDR3 reads CASSYGRLAGEQFF. The CDR3 bases are TGTGCCAGCAGTTACGGGAGACTAGCTGGGGAGCAGTTCTTC.

The gene calls are TRBV10-3 and TRBJ1-5; 7 nucleotides match TRBD1. The V and J ends lost 0 bases and 5 bases, in that order; junction bases with no gene match: 4. The CDR3 length is 15 residues. The germline V gene encodes CDR1 ENHRY and CDR2 SYGVKD. The chain's CDR3 is CAISESGTDYQPQHF. CDR3 nucleotide sequence: TGTGCCATCAGTGAGTCCGGGACAGACTATCAGCCCCAGCATTTT.

The rearrangement links TRBV20-1 to TRBJ2-3; D not certain. This CDR3 region has 10 residues. V was cut by 6 bases and J by 5 bases, with 6 bases left in between. The germline CDR1 and CDR2 sequences are DFQATT and SNEGSKA (reference sequence). The CDR3 coding sequence is TGCAGTGCCTCAAAAGATACGCAGTATTTT. Its translation: CSASKDTQYF.

This sequence joins TRBV15 and TRBJ1-5; no firm D call. This CDR3 has 13 residues. V lost 0 bases, J lost 5 bases, and 5 bases lay in between. Germline CDR1 reads LNHNV; CDR2 reads YYDKDF (reference sequence). The CDR3 sequence is CATSRDIDQPQHF. CDR3 nucleotide sequence: TGTGCCACCAGCAGAGATATTGATCAGCCCCAGCATTTT.

DNA for the CDR3: TGTGCCAGCAGCTGGGGACTCTACAATGAGCAGTTCTTC. Protein sequence: CASSWGLYNEQFF. V usage is TRBV7-6 and J usage is TRBJ2-1; D may be TRBD2 (6 bases). V lost 4 bases to trimming and J lost 3 bases, with 7 bases between them. This CDR3 has 13 amino acids. Germline lookup yields CDR1 SGHVS and CDR2 FNYEAQ.

The chain has TRBV15 and TRBJ2-3; tentative D call: TRBD2 (5 bases). Deletions cut 6 bases from V and 0 bases from J, with 13 bases between. This CDR3 is 15 amino acids long. Germline V gives CDR1 LNHNV, CDR2 YYDKDF (reference sequence). DNA of the CDR3: TGTGCCACCAGTTCAAGCGGAACAAGCACAGATACGCAGTATTTT. Its protein is CATSSSGTSTDTQYF.

The chain joins TRBV9 to TRBJ2-7; TRBD2 matches 13 bases. This CDR3 contains 16 residues. Trimming removed 3 bases from V and 4 bases from J; junction bases left unmatched: 7. CDR1 and CDR2 from the germline V gene are SGDLS and YYNGEE. The CDR3 nucleotides are TGTGCCAGCAGCGAGGGGACTAGCGGGATATTATACGAGCAGTACTTC. As protein: CASSEGTSGILYEQYF.

The chain recombines TRBV5-4 with TRBJ2-3; 9 positions agree with TRBD1. This CDR3 contains 14 residues. The V gene end was trimmed by 4 bases and the J gene end by 4 bases; junction bases not matched to a gene: 4. Per the germline V gene, CDR1 is SGHNT and CDR2 is YYREEE (reference sequence). This CDR3 reads CASSRQGDADTQYF. As DNA, the CDR3 is TGTGCCAGCAGCCGACAGGGGGATGCAGATACGCAGTATTTT.

This chain connects TRBV7-8 to TRBJ2-5, with 15 bases aligning to TRBD2. There are 19 residues in the CDR3. In germline, CDR1 is SGHVS, CDR2 FQNEAQ. J gave up 5 bases and V 4 bases, and 14 bases lay outside the gene matches. The CDR3 loop reads CASSSNPGLAGGPGETQYF. CDR3 sequence (DNA): TGTGCCAGCAGCTCTAACCCTGGACTAGCGGGGGGGCCGGGGGAGACCCAGTACTTC.

This clone turned up a few times. The rearrangement uses TRBV27 and TRBJ2-7; 9 bases line up with TRBD1. The CDR3 has 13 residues. Losses at the gene ends were 2 bases for V and 6 bases for J; bases not matched to a gene: 2. Germline V gene lookup returns CDR1 MNHEY and CDR2 SMNVEV (reference sequence). Written as DNA, the CDR3 is TGTGCCAGCAGTTTAATGGGACAGGGCGAGCAGTACTTC. This gives the protein CASSLMGQGEQYF.

This chain joins TRBV19 and TRBJ1-4; weak D call: TRBD1 (5 bases). V lost 8 bases and J 0 bases, leaving 7 bases between the germline ends. The CDR3 has 13 amino acids. Germline V gene sequence: CDR1 LNHDA, CDR2 SQIVND (reference sequence). In nucleotides, the CDR3 is TGTGCCAGTCAGGGATCAACTAATGAAAAACTGTTTTTT. Translating it yields CASQGSTNEKLFF.

This chain connects TRBV6-1 to TRBJ2-7; D may be TRBD2 (6 bases). Between the trimmed V and J ends, which lost 10 bases and 4 bases, there was a span of 20 bases. CDR1 is MNHNS, CDR2 SASEGT, per germline. CDR3 length: 14 amino acids. The CDR3 region has the DNA TGTGCCACCTTCGCCGGGACTTCGAATTACGAGCAGTACTTC. Its protein product is CATFAGTSNYEQYF.

This clone has a single count. The chain carries TRBV7-2 and TRBJ2-1; 8 bases are shared with TRBD2. CDR3 length: 16 amino acids. Per germline, CDR1 SGHTA and CDR2 FQGNSA. V lost 5 bases, J lost 0 bases, and 6 bases stayed unmatched. The CDR3 region has the DNA TGTGCCAGCAGCCCTAGCGGGCTACGCTCCTACAATGAGCAGTTCTTC. Its protein product is CASSPSGLRSYNEQFF.

The V and J genes are TRBV5-1 and TRBJ1-3; D is unclear. Germline V gene data show CDR1 as SGHRS and CDR2 as YFSETQ. The CDR3 sequence is 15 residues long. V was pared by 4 bases and J by 1 base, with 12 bases between. The CDR3 is CASSPSGGSGNTIYF. The DNA of the CDR3 is TGCGCCAGCAGCCCCTCGGGAGGGTCTGGAAACACCATATATTTT.

V and J are TRBV15 and TRBJ2-7, with D hard to call. V lost 0 bases, J lost 5 bases, and 14 bases lay in between. The germline gives CDR1 LNHNV, CDR2 YYDKDF (reference sequence). The CDR3 covers 15 residues. CDR3 bases: TGTGCCACCAGCAGAGATTTGGGATCCCCAAACGAGCAGTACTTC. Translated, it gives CATSRDLGSPNEQYF.